This T cell receptor (beta chain) derives from a study of blood T cells in healthy people across ages. Each of the donors had roughly 9.3 milliliters of peripheral blood drawn into EDTA-treated Vacutainer tubes. Notes on the study in general: Any conclusive comparison of naive versus antigen-experienced cells was prevented by using unsorted PBMCs.

This clonotype was counted between two and nine times. Its specificity is not known. Primers used in a second PCR of about 6 to 11 cycles were a sample-barcoded 5' primer and a J-beta primer mix. Each CDR3 protein gets one entry after TCRdb re-called the 5' RACE reads with MiXCR. Among roughly 2 million distinct CDR3 sequences listed, 49% were seen once. Per the germline V gene, CDR1 is SQVTM and CDR2 is ANQGSEA. The ends were cut back, 7 bases at V and 9 bases at J, with 25 bases in the middle. The CDR3 is 15 amino acids. The receptor was derived from a woman aged 40 to 50 in good health. Sequenced input: blood. The V call is TRBV29-1, the J call TRBJ1-5; perhaps TRBD1 as D (6 bases). CDR3 DNA sequence: TGCAGCGCACAAGTCGGGGGCGGGGCCCTAGGGCCCCAGCATTTT. It is translated as CSAQVGGGALGPQHF.